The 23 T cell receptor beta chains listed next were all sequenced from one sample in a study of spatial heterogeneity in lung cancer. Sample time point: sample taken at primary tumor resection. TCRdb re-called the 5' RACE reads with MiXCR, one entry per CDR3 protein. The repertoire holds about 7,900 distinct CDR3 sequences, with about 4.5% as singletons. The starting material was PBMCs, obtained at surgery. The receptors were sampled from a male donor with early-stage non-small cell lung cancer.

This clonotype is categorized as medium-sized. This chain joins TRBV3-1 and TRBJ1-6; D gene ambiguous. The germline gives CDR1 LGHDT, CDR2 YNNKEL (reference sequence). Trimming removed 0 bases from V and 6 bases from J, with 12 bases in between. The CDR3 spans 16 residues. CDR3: CASSQDAPGLNSPLHF. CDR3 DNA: TGTGCCAGCAGCCAAGATGCCCCCGGACTTAATTCACCCCTCCACTTT.

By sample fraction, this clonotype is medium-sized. CDR3 in DNA: TGTGCCAGCAGCTTAATTAGCGGGGGAGGTGAGCAGTTCTTC. Translating gives CASSLISGGGEQFF. The genes are TRBV7-2 and TRBJ2-1, with 9 bases matching TRBD2. The germline V gene has CDR1 SGHTA and CDR2 FQGNSA. The CDR3 runs 14 residues. With 2 bases clipped from V and 9 bases from J, the junction kept 5 bases outside the gene matches.

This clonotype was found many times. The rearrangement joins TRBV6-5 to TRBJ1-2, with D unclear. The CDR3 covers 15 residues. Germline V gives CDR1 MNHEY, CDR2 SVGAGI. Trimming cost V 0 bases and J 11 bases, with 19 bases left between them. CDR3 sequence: CASSYSMEEGWKYTF. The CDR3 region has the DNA TGTGCCAGCAGTTACTCGATGGAGGAAGGGTGGAAGTACACCTTC.

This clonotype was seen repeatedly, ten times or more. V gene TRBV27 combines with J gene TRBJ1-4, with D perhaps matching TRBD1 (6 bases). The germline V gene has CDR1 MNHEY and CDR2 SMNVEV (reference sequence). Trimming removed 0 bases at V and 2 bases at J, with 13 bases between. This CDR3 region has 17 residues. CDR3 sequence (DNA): TGTGCCAGCAGTTTATCGCCTAGGCAGGGGACTAATGAAAAACTGTTTTTT. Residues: CASSLSPRQGTNEKLFF.

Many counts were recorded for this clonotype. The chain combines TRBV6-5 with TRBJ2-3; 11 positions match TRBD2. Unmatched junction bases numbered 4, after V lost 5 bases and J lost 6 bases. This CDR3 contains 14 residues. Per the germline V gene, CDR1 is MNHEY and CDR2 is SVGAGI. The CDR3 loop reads CASSPGLADDTQYF. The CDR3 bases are TGTGCCAGCAGTCCGGGACTAGCGGACGATACGCAGTATTTT.

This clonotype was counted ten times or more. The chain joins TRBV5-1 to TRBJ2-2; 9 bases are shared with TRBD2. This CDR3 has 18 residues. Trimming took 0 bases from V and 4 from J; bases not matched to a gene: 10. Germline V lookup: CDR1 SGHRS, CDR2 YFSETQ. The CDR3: CASSLVGSGGRSTGELFF. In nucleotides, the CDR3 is TGCGCCAGCAGCTTGGTCGGTAGCGGGGGCCGAAGCACCGGGGAGCTGTTTTTT. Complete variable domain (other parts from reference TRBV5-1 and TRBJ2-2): KAGVTQTPRYLIKTRGQQVTLSCSPISGHRSVSWYQQTPGQGLQFLFEYFSETQRNKGNFPGRFSGRQFSNSRSEMNVSTLELGDSALYLCASSLVGSGGRSTGELFFGEGSRLTVL.

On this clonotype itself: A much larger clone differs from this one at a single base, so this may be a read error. The CDR3 loop is CVSSATEQGQQYF. The CDR3 DNA reads as TGTGTCAGCAGCGCCACGGAACAGGGGCAGCAGTACTTC. This chain uses TRBV7-6 with TRBJ2-7; 7 bases fit TRBD1. Germline V gene sequence: CDR1 SGHVS, CDR2 FNYEAQ. CDR3 length: 13 amino acids.

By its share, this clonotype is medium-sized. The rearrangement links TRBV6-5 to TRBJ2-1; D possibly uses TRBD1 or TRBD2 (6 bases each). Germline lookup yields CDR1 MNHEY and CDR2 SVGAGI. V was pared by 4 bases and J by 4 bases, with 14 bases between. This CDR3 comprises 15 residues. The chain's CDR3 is CASSLFGGSYNEQFF. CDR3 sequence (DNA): TGTGCCAGCAGTTTGTTCGGGGGCTCTTACAATGAGCAGTTCTTC.

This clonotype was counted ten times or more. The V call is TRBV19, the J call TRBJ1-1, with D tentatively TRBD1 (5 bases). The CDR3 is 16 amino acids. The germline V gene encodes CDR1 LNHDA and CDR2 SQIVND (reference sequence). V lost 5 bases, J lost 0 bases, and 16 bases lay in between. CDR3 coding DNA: TGTGCCAGTAGTCTTACCCCGGGGCCTATGAACACTGAAGCTTTCTTT. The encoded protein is CASSLTPGPMNTEAFF.

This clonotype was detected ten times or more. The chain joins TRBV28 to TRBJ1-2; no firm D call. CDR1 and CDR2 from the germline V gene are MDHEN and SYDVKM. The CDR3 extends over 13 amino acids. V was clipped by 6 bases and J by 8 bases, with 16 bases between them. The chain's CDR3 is CASRFRSNTGYTF. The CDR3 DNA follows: TGTGCCAGCAGATTTCGATCCAACACAGGCTACACCTTC.

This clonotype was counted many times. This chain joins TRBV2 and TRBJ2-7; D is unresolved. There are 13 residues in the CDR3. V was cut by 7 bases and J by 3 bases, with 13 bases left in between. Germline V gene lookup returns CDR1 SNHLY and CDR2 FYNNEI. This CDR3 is CASTINPYYEQYF. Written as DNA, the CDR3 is TGTGCCAGCACCATAAATCCTTACTACGAGCAGTACTTC.

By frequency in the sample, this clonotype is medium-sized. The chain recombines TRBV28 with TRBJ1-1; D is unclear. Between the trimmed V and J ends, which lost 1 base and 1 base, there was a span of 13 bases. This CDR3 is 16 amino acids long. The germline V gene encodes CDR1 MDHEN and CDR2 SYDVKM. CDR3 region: CASSLLSGDRNTEAFF. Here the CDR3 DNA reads TGTGCCAGCAGTTTATTGTCAGGAGACCGGAACACTGAAGCTTTCTTT.

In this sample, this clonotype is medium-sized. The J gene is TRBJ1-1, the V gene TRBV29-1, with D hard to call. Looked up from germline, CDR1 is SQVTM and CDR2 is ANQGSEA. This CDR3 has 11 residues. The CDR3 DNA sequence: TGCAGTTCAATCAGGAACACTGAAGCTTTCTTT. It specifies CSSIRNTEAFF. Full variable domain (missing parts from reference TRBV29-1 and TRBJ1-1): SAVISQKPSRDICQRGTSLTIQCQVDSQVTMMFWYRQQPGQSLTLIATANQGSEATYESGFVIDKFPISRPNLTFSTLTVSNMSPEDSSIYLCSSIRNTEAFFGQGTRLTVV.

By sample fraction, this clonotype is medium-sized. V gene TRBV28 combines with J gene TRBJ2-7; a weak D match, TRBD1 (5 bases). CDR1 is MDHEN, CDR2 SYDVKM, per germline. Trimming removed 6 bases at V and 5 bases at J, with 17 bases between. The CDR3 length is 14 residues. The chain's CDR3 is CASRAPGASNEQYV. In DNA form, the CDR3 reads TGTGCCAGCAGGGCTCCTGGGGCAAGCAACGAGCAGTACGTC.

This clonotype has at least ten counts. The chain's CDR3 is CASSLGGARANEQFF. The CDR3 DNA reads TGTGCCAGCAGCTTGGGGGGGGCCAGGGCGAATGAGCAGTTCTTC. The genes are TRBV7-6 and TRBJ2-1; D is possibly TRBD2 (7 bases). Per germline, CDR1 SGHVS and CDR2 FNYEAQ. The CDR3 consists of 15 residues. The V and J ends lost 3 bases and 7 bases respectively, with 16 bases between them. The full variable domain, with the rest looked up from reference TRBV7-6 and TRBJ2-1, is GAGVSQSPRYKVTKRGQDVALRCDPISGHVSLYWYRQALGQGPEFLTYFNYEAQQDKSGLPNDRFSAERPEGSISTLTIQRTEQRDSAMYRCASSLGGARANEQFFGPGTRLTVL.

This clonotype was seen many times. CDR3 bases: TGCGCCAGCAGCCTCGAAGGGAGTTACGAGCAGTACTTC. Amino acid sequence: CASSLEGSYEQYF. The rearrangement joins TRBV5-1 to TRBJ2-7, with D perhaps TRBD2 (5 bases). Deletions cut 4 bases from V and 4 bases from J, with 12 bases between. Germline CDR1 reads SGHRS; CDR2 reads YFSETQ. The CDR3 is 13 residues long.

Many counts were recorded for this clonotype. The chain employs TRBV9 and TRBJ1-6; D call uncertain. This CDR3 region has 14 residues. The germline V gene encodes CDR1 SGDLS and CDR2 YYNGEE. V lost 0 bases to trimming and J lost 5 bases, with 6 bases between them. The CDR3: CASSVEGDNSPLHF. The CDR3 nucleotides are TGTGCCAGCAGCGTAGAAGGAGATAATTCACCCCTCCACTTT. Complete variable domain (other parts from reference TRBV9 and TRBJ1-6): DSGVTQTPKHLITATGQRVTLRCSPRSGDLSVYWYQQSLDQGLQFLIQYYNGEERAKGNILERFSAQQFPDLHSELNLSSLELGDSALYFCASSVEGDNSPLHFGNGTRLTVT.

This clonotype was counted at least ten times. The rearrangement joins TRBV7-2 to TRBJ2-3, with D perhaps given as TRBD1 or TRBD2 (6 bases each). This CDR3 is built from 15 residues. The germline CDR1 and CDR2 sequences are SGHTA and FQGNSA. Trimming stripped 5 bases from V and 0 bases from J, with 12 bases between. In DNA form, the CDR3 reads TGTGCCAGCAGCCAAGGGGGGCCGAGCACAGATACGCAGTATTTT. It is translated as CASSQGGPSTDTQYF.

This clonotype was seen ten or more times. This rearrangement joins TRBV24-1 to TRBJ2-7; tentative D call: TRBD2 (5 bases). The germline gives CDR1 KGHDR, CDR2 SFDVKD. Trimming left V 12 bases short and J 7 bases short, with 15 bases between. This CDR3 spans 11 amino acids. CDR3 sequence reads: CASPPGTEQYF. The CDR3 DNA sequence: TGTGCCTCTCCCCCGGGAACGGAGCAGTACTTC.

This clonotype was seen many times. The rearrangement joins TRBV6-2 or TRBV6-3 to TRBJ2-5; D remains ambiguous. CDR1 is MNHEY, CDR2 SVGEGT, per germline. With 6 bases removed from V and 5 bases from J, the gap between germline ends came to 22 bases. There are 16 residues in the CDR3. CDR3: CASRKGKSITWETQYF. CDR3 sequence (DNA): TGTGCCAGCAGAAAGGGTAAATCTATAACGTGGGAGACCCAGTACTTC.

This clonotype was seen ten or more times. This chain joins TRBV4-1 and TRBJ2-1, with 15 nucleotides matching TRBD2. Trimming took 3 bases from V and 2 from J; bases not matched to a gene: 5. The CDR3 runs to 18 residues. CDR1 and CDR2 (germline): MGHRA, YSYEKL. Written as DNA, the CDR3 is TGCGCCAGCAGCCACCGGACTAGCGGGGGGGGCCCCTACAATGAGCAGTTCTTC. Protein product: CASSHRTSGGGPYNEQFF.

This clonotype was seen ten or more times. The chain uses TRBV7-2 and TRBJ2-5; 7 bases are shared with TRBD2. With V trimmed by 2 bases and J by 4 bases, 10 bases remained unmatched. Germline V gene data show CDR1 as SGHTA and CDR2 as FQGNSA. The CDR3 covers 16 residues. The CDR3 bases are TGTGCCAGCAGCTTACCCGGGCCGACGGGGGGAGAGACCCAGTACTTC. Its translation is CASSLPGPTGGETQYF.

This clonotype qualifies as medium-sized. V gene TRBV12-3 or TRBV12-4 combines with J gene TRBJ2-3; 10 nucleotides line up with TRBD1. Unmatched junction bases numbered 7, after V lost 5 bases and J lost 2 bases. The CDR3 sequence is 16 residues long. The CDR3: CASSRRQGADTDTQYF. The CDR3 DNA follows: TGTGCCAGCAGTCGAAGACAGGGGGCCGACACAGATACGCAGTATTTT.